This T cell receptor beta chain is from a study of T-cell reconstitution after alpha-beta-depleted transplantation in children. This clonotype was counted many times. Trimming removed 4 bases at V and 3 bases at J, with 13 bases between. Germline V gives CDR1 MDHEN, CDR2 SYDVKM. CDR3 length equals 14 residues. Unique molecular identifiers were incorporated when the TCRbeta library was constructed. TCRdb fed the PCR reads into MiXCR, producing one record per CDR3 protein. The profile shows roughly 500,000 distinct CDR3 sequences, around an eighth of them singletons. This receptor was taken from a human donor who donated a stem cell graft to a child with combined immunodeficiency. The sequenced sample was PBMCs from the stem cell graft donor, obtained from the stem cell graft. This rearrangement joins TRBV28 to TRBJ2-7; unclear D gene. This chain's CDR3 is CASSSPFSFYEQYF. CDR3 nucleotide sequence: TGTGCCAGCAGTTCCCCCTTCTCGTTCTACGAGCAGTACTTC. Using reference TRBV28 and TRBJ2-7 for the parts outside the CDR3, the full variable domain is DVKVTQSSRYLVKRTGEKVFLECVQDMDHENMFWYRQDPGLGLRLIYFSYDVKMKEKGDIPEGYSVSREKKERFSLILESASTNQTSMYLCASSSPFSFYEQYFGPGTRLTVT.